This T cell receptor (beta chain) was sequenced in a study of T cells in Graves' hyperthyroidism and ophthalmopathy. Study at large: Prior to any treatment, at the point of initial diagnosis, peripheral blood was collected.

The TCR beta CDR3 regions underwent amplification using RNA transcripts as the source. Researchers ran a first-round RT-PCR on the TCR CDR3 using the HTBI primer set. TCRdb itself ran the multiplex PCR reads through MiXCR, one entry per CDR3 protein. The table shows 160,000 or so distinct CDR3 sequences, with 8% to 9.5% occurring only once. Only a few counts were recorded for this clonotype. The sequenced material came from blood. The clonotype comes from a young woman with Graves' hyperthyroidism that later progressed to Graves' ophthalmopathy.

The CDR3 protein is CASSLSGTLYYQETQYF. In nucleotides, the CDR3 is TGTGCCAGCAGTCTGTCCGGGACTCTCTATTACCAAGAGACCCAGTACTTC. The rearrangement links TRBV28 to TRBJ2-5, with D perhaps matching TRBD2 (6 bases). This CDR3 has 17 residues. Trimming removed 5 bases from V and 0 bases from J, with 19 bases in between. Germline CDR1 and CDR2: MDHEN and SYDVKM.